A single sample is the source of the 22 T cell receptor beta chains below, sequenced in a study of CD8+CD57+ T cells in acquired aplastic anemia. Whoever was chosen for sequencing had shown CD8+CD57+ cell expansion by flow cytometry. The study profiled TCR beta VDJ and CDR3 using genomic DNA as template. MiXCR, applied by TCRdb to the reads, yields one record per CDR3 protein. The sample lists 260,000 or so distinct CDR3 sequences, less than 85% occurring once. The specimen was sorted CD4+, CD8+, or CD8+CD57+ T cells (not recorded which) from PBMCs. These receptors all come from a human donor with aplastic anemia.

This chain connects TRBV7-9 to TRBJ1-5; tentatively, D is TRBD1 (5 bases). This CDR3 is 15 amino acids long. Germline CDR1 is SEHNR and CDR2 is FQNEAQ (reference sequence). Deletions cut 3 bases from V and 14 bases from J, with 23 bases between. CDR3 amino acids: CASSFESCGGSDEHF. In nucleotides, the CDR3 is TGTGCCAGCAGCTTTGAAAGCTGCGGGGGGAGCGACGAGCATTTT.

The V call is TRBV2, the J call TRBJ2-3; D is uncertain. The V and J ends lost 11 bases and 6 bases respectively, with 12 bases between them. The CDR3 consists of 11 residues. Germline V lookup: CDR1 SNHLY, CDR2 FYNNEI. In nucleotides, the CDR3 is TGTGCCTCCCTAAATGGGGATACGCAGTATTTT. It encodes CASLNGDTQYF. Full variable domain (outside the CDR3, taken from reference TRBV2 and TRBJ2-3): EPEVTQTPSHQVTQMGQEVILRCVPISNHLYFYWYRQILGQKVEFLVSFYNNEISEKSEIFDDQFSVERPDGSNFTLKIRSTKLEDSAMYFCASLNGDTQYFGPGTRLTVL.

The CDR3 is CSARAGGDRPDTQFF. DNA for the CDR3: TGCAGTGCTAGAGCCGGGGGGGATAGGCCAGATACGCAGTTCTTC. V is TRBV20-1 and J is TRBJ2-1; 8 positions match TRBD2. Germline loops: CDR1 DFQATT, CDR2 SNEGSKA (reference sequence). V shed 1 base and J 12 bases; nucleotides not matched to a gene: 14. The CDR3 runs to 15 residues.

This clonotype was observed a handful of times. The chain recombines TRBV12-3 or TRBV12-4 with TRBJ2-3, with 10 bases lining up with TRBD2. This CDR3 has 17 residues. J gave up 3 bases and V 6 bases, and 12 bases lay outside the gene matches. The CDR3 sequence is CASSTPTLAGETDTQYF. The CDR3 region has the DNA TGTGCCAGCAGCACCCCTACTCTAGCGGGAGAGACAGATACGCAGTATTTT.

The chain is built from TRBV9 and TRBJ2-7; D gene unclear. Germline CDR1 SGDLS, CDR2 YYNGEE. V lost 3 bases and J 9 bases, leaving 22 bases between the germline ends. The CDR3 covers 15 residues. The CDR3, as DNA: TGTGCCAGCAGCGAAGGAGTGTCCTCCCCCGAAGCGCAGTACTTC. Its translation is CASSEGVSSPEAQYF.

The CDR3 DNA reads as TGTGCCAGCAGCTTAGCGGGAGGGGCTGGGAATGAGCAGTTCTTC. Residues: CASSLAGGAGNEQFF. The chain employs TRBV7-8 and TRBJ2-1, with TRBD2 matching over 7 bases. Germline loops: CDR1 SGHVS, CDR2 FQNEAQ. Trimming took 0 bases from V and 7 from J; bases not matched to a gene: 6. This CDR3 has 15 amino acids. Drawing the rest from reference TRBV7-8 and TRBJ2-1, the complete variable domain is GAGVSQSPRYKVAKRGQDVALRCDPISGHVSLFWYQQALGQGPEFLTYFQNEAQLDKSGLPSDRFFAERPEGSVSTLKIQRTQQEDSAVYLCASSLAGGAGNEQFFGPGTRLTVL.

Details on this clonotype: Compared with germline, one end of the junction differs, possibly owing to a read error. The rearrangement links TRBV7-9 to TRBJ2-5, with TRBD1 identical over 10 bases. This CDR3 spans 12 amino acids. Germline V gives CDR1 SEHNR, CDR2 FQNEAQ (reference sequence). The CDR3, as DNA: TGTGCCGGACAGGGGGGAAGGGGGACCAAGGACTTC. It specifies CAGQGGRGTKDF.

The chain couples TRBV2 to TRBJ2-5, with D possibly TRBD1 on 6 matching bases. Trimming pared 8 bases from V and 13 bases from J, leaving 29 bases between. The CDR3 extends over 15 amino acids. The germline V gene has CDR1 SNHLY and CDR2 FYNNEI. The DNA for the CDR3 is TGTGCCAGCGGTGCTGGGGGCACAGATACGCAGTCCTTGTACTTC. It codes for CASGAGGTDTQSLYF.

The chain employs TRBV10-1 and TRBJ1-2; D might be TRBD1 (5 bases). The CDR3 length is 13 residues. Germline V lookup: CDR1 WNHNN, CDR2 SYGVQD (reference sequence). V lost 4 bases and J 5 bases, leaving 11 bases between the germline ends. In nucleotides, the CDR3 is TGCGCCAGCAGTGCCCAGGGACGGTATGGCTACACCTTC. Protein product: CASSAQGRYGYTF.

This sequence joins TRBV6-1 and TRBJ2-2; 12 positions agree with TRBD2. The J segment lost 0 bases and the V segment lost 8 bases, leaving 4 bases of the junction unmatched. Germline CDR1 MNHNS, CDR2 SASEGT. The CDR3 runs 16 residues. This chain's CDR3 is CASQGLAGSNTGELFF. Written as DNA, the CDR3 is TGTGCCAGCCAGGGACTAGCGGGTTCGAACACCGGGGAGCTGTTTTTT.

This chain uses TRBV7-3 with TRBJ2-3; weak D call: TRBD1 (5 bases). There are 15 residues in the CDR3. Germline V gene sequence: CDR1 SGHTA, CDR2 FQGTGA. Trimming removed 3 bases from V and 15 bases from J, with 25 bases in between. CDR3 in DNA: TGTGCCAGCAGCTTTGACAGCACAGATACGCAGAAGCTTTATTTT. This translates into CASSFDSTDTQKLYF.

Comment on this clonotype: One end of the junction fails to match germline, which may point to a read error. The gene calls are TRBV7-9 and TRBJ2-6; tentative D call: TRBD2 (7 bases). The CDR3 runs 16 residues. Germline V CDR1 and CDR2: SEHNR, FQNEAQ (reference sequence). The CDR3 protein is CASSFAGSWGGNVLTF. In nucleotides, the CDR3 is TGTGCCAGCAGCTTTGCGGGTAGCTGGGGGGGCAACGTGCTGACTTTC.

This clonotype appeared once. At one end the junction does not follow the germline gene, possibly because of a read error. The genes are TRBV7-9 and TRBJ2-1; 7 nucleotides match TRBD2. The CDR3 is 15 amino acids. From germline, CDR1 is SEHNR and CDR2 FQNEAQ (reference sequence). The chain's CDR3 is CASSIASGADKEHFF. The CDR3 nucleotides are TGTGCCAGCAGTATAGCTAGCGGAGCCGACAAGGAGCATTTCTTC.

Comment on this clonotype: The junction and the germline gene differ at one end; a read error may be behind it. The chain uses TRBV7-2 and TRBJ1-1; 7 bases align to TRBD1. Germline CDR1 and CDR2: SGHTA and FQGNSA. The CDR3 length is 15 residues. The CDR3 DNA follows: TGTGCCAGCAGCTTAGAAGTGACAGGGAACTCTGACGCTTTCTTT. The encoded protein is CASSLEVTGNSDAFF.

A note on this clonotype: It is likely a read error, because the conserved phenylalanine at the end of the CDR3 is missing. The DNA is left out, because the CDR3 cannot be placed on it with certainty; the CDR3 is given as TCRdb lists it. The rearrangement uses TRBV7-6 and TRBJ2-3; the D call of TRBD2 is as the table states it, not checked on the DNA. With termini counted, the CDR3 has 13 amino acids. CDR1 and CDR2 from the germline V gene are SGHVS and FNYEAQ. CDR3 in amino acids: CASSEASTGRGQR.

The genes are TRBV9 and TRBJ1-5, with D perhaps matching TRBD1 (5 bases). The CDR3 is made up of 14 amino acids. CDR1 is SGDLS, CDR2 YYNGEE, per germline. V dropped 4 bases and J dropped 16 bases, with 24 bases sitting between them. The CDR3 nucleotides read TGTGCCAGCAGCCCCTGGAGCTCTGGGGCCAACGTCCATTTT. This codes for CASSPWSSGANVHF.

Points on this clonotype: A much more abundant neighbour one base away suggests this may be a read error. The conserved phenylalanine or tryptophan is not found at the CDR3 terminus, so this likely reflects a read error. The DNA is left out, because the CDR3 cannot be placed on it with certainty; the CDR3 is given as TCRdb lists it. The chain uses TRBV7-8 and TRBJ2-3; the table's D call of TRBD2 was not tested on the DNA. The germline V gene has CDR1 SGHVS and CDR2 FQNEAQ. The CDR3 adds up to 13 amino acids, both ends counted. The CDR3 here is CASSLGGGHETQY.

The chain combines TRBV10-3 with TRBJ1-2; D remains ambiguous. Germline CDR1 is ENHRY and CDR2 is SYGVKD. CDR3 length: 13 amino acids. V was shortened by 1 base and J by 7 bases, with 10 bases between the two germline ends. CDR3 in amino acids: CAISELRVPGYTF. CDR3 in DNA: TGTGCCATCAGTGAGTTAAGGGTACCTGGCTACACCTTC.

As concerns this clonotype: Since no conserved phenylalanine or tryptophan closes the CDR3, a read error is the likely cause. The limits of the CDR3 on the DNA are not certain, so only TCRdb's listed CDR3 is given. The rearrangement joins TRBV2 to TRBJ2-1; TRBD1 was called by the table and not checked on the DNA. The CDR3 is 16 residues long, ends included. Germline CDR1 and CDR2: SNHLY and FYNNEI. The CDR3 loop reads CASSEGGGNGQDEEFC.

The chain has TRBV7-2 and TRBJ1-6, with D possibly matching TRBD1 (6 bases). Germline V gives CDR1 SGHTA, CDR2 FQGNSA. Trimming took off 3 bases at V and 18 bases at J, with 24 bases between the two ends. The CDR3 loop spans 15 amino acids. CDR3 protein: CASSFHPGQTALSHF. In DNA form, the CDR3 reads TGTGCCAGCAGCTTTCATCCAGGACAGACAGCCCTTTCCCACTTT.

This chain joins TRBV4-1 and TRBJ1-1; D unresolved. The length of the CDR3 is 13 residues. Trimming shortened V by 3 bases and J by 3 bases, and 8 bases separated the two germline ends. From germline, CDR1 is MGHRA and CDR2 YSYEKL. CDR3 sequence: CASSQSMDTEAFF. The CDR3 region has the DNA TGCGCCAGCAGCCAGTCGATGGACACTGAAGCTTTCTTT.

The V and J genes are TRBV7-2 and TRBJ2-6, with 7 bases aligning to TRBD2. V lost 7 bases to trimming and J lost 5 bases; unmatched junction nucleotides: 14. CDR1 and CDR2 (germline): SGHTA, FQGNSA. The CDR3 contains 17 residues. The DNA for the CDR3 is TGTGCCAGCACCCTAGGGAGGGGCCCCTATAGGGCCAACGTCCTGACTTTC. Its protein is CASTLGRGPYRANVLTF.